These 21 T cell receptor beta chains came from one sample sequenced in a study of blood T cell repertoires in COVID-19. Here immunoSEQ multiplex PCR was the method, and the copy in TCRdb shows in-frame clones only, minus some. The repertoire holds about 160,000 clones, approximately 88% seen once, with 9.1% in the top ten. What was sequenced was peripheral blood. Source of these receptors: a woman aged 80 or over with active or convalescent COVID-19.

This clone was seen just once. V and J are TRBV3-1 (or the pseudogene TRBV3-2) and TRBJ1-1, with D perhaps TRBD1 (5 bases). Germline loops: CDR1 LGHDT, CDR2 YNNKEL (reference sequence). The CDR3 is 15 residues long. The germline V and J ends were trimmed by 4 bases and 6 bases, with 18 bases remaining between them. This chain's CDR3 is CASSPGSGGVAEAFF. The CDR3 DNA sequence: TGTGCCAGCAGCCCGGGTAGCGGGGGTGTCGCTGAAGCTTTCTTT.

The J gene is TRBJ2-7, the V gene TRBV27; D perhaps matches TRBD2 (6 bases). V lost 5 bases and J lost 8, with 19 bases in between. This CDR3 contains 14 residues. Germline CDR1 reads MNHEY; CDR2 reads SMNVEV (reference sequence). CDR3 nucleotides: TGTGCCAGCAGTACCGGTAGCGGTCCTACGAAGCAGTACTTC. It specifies CASSTGSGPTKQYF.

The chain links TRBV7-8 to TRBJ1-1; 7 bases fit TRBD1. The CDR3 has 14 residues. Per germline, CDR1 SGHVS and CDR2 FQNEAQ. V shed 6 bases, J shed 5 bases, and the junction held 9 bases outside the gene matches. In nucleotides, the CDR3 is TGTGCCAGCAGTTTACAGGGGAGGGAGACTGAAGCTTTCTTT. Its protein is CASSLQGRETEAFF.

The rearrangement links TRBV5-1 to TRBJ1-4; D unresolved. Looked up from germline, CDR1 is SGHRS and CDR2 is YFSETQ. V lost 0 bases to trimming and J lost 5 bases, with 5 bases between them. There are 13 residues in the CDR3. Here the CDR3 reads CASSLGGNEKLFF. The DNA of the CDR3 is TGCGCCAGCAGCTTGGGAGGGAATGAAAAACTGTTTTTT.

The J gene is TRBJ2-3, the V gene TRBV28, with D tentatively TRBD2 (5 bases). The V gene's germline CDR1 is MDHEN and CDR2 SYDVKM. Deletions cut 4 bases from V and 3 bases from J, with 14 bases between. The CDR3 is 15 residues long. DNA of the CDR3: TGTGCCAGCAGTTCCCAGTCGTGGACTACAGATACGCAGTATTTT. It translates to CASSSQSWTTDTQYF.

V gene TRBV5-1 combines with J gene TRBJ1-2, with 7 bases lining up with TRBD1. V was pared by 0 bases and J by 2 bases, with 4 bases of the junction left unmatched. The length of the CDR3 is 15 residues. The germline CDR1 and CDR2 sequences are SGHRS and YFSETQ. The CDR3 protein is CASSLAQGQNYGYTF. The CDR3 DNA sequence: TGCGCCAGCAGCTTGGCACAGGGGCAAAACTATGGCTACACCTTC.

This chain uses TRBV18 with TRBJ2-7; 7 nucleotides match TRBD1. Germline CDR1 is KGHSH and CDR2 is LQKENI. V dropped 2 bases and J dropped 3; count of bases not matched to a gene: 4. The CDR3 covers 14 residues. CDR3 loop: CASSPSTGNYEQYF. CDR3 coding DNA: TGTGCCAGCTCACCATCGACAGGGAACTACGAGCAGTACTTC.

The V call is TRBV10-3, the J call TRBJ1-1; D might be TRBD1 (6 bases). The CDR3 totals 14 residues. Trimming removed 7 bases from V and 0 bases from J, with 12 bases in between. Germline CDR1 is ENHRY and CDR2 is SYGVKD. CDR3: CAINDPGVNTEAFF. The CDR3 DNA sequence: TGTGCCATCAATGACCCAGGGGTGAACACTGAAGCTTTCTTT.

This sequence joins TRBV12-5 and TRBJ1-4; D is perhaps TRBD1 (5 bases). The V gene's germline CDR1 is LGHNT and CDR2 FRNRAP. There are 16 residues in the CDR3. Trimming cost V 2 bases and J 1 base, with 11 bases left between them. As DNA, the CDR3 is TGTGCTAGTGGTTTGACAGGAAGAGGAACTAATGAAAAACTGTTTTTT. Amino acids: CASGLTGRGTNEKLFF.

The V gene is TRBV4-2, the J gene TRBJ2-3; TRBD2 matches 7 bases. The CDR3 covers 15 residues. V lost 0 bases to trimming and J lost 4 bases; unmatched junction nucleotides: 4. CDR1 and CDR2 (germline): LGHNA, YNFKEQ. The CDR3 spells CASSQDGTSADTQYF. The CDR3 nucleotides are TGTGCCAGCAGCCAAGATGGTACTAGCGCAGATACGCAGTATTTT.

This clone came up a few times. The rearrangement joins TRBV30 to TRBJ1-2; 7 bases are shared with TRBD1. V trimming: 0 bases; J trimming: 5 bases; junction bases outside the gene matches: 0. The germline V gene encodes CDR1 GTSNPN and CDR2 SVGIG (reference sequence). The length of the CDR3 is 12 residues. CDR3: CAWSVQGYGYTF. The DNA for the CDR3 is TGTGCCTGGAGTGTACAGGGGTATGGCTACACCTTC.

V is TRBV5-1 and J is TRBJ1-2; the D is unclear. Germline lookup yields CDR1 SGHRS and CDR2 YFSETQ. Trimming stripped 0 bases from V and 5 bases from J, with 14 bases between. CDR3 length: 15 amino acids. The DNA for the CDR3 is TGCGCCAGCAGCTTGGGGATGGGTCCAGCGTATGGCTACACCTTC. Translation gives CASSLGMGPAYGYTF. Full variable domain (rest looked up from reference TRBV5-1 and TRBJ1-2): KAGVTQTPRYLIKTRGQQVTLSCSPISGHRSVSWYQQTPGQGLQFLFEYFSETQRNKGNFPGRFSGRQFSNSRSEMNVSTLELGDSALYLCASSLGMGPAYGYTFGSGTRLTVV.

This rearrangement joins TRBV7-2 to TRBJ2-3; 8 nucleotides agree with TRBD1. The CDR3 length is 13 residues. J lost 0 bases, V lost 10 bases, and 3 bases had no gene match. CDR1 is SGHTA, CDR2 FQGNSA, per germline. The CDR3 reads CAIRDRSTDTQYF. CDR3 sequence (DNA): TGTGCCATCCGGGACAGGAGCACAGATACGCAGTATTTT.

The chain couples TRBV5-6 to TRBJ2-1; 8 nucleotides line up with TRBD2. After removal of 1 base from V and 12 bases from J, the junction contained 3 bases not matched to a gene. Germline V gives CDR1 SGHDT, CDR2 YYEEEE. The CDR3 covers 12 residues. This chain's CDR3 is CASSLRLAGQFF. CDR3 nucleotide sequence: TGTGCCAGCAGCTTGCGGCTAGCGGGGCAGTTCTTC.

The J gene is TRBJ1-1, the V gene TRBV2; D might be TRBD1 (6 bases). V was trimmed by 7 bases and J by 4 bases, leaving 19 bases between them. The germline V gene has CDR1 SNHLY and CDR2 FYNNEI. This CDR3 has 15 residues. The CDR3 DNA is TGTGCCAGCACTGCTATGATGGGGGCGGTCACTGAAGCTTTCTTT. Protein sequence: CASTAMMGAVTEAFF.

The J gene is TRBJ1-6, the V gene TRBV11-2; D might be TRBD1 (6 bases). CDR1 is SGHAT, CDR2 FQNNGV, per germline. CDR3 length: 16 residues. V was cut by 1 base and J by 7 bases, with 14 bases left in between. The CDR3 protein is CASSLGGGGTNSPLHF. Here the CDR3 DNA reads TGTGCCAGCAGCTTAGGAGGGGGTGGTACGAATTCACCCCTCCACTTT.

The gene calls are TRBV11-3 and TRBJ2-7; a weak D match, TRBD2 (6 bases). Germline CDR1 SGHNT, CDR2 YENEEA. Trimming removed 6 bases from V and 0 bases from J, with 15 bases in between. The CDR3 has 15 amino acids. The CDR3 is CASSSGGKSSYEQYF. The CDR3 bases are TGTGCCAGCAGTTCTGGGGGGAAGAGCTCCTACGAGCAGTACTTC.

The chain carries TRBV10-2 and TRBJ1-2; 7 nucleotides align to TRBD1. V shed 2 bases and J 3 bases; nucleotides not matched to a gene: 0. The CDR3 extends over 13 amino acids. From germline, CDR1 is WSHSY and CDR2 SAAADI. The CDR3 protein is CASSETGDYGYTF. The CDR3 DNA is TGCGCCAGCAGTGAGACAGGGGACTATGGCTACACCTTC.

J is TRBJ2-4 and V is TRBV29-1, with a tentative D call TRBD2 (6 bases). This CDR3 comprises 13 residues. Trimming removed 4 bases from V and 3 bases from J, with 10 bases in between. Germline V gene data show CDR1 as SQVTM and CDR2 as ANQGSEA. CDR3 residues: CSVGGVDKNIQYF. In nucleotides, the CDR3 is TGCAGCGTTGGGGGGGTCGACAAAAACATTCAGTACTTC. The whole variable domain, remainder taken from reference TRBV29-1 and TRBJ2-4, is SAVISQKPSRDICQRGTSLTIQCQVDSQVTMMFWYRQQPGQSLTLIATANQGSEATYESGFVIDKFPISRPNLTFSTLTVSNMSPEDSSIYLCSVGGVDKNIQYFGAGTRLSVL.

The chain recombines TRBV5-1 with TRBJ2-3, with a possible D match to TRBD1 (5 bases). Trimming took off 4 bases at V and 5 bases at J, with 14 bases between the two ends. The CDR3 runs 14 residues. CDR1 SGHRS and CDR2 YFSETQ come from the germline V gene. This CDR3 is CASSPPEQGDTQYF. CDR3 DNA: TGCGCCAGCAGCCCACCGGAGCAGGGAGATACGCAGTATTTT.

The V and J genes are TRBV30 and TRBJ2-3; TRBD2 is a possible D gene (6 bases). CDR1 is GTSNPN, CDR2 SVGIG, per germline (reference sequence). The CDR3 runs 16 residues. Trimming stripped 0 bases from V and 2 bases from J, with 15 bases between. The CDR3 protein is CAWSVLGGTATDTQYF. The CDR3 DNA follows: TGTGCCTGGAGTGTACTCGGCGGGACTGCCACAGATACGCAGTATTTT. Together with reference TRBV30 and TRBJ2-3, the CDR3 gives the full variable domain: SQTIHQWPATLVQPVGSPLSLECTVEGTSNPNLYWYRQAAGRGLQLLFYSVGIGQISSEVPQNLSASRPQDRQFILSSKKLLLSDSGFYLCAWSVLGGTATDTQYFGPGTRLTVL.